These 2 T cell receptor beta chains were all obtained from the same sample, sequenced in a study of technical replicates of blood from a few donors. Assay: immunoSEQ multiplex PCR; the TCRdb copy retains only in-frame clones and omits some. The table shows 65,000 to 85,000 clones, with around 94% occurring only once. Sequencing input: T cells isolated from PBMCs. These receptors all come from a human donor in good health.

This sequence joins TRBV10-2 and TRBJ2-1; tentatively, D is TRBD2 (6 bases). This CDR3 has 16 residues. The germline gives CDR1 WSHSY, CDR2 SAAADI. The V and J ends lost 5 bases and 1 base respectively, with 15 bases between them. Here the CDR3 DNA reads TGCGCCAGCAGTCAAACGGGGGACTCTTCCTACAATGAGCAGTTCTTC. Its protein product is CASSQTGDSSYNEQFF.

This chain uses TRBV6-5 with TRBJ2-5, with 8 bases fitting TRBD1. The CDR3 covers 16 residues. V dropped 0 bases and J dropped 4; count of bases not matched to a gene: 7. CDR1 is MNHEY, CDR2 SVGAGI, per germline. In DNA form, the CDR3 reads TGTGCCAGCAGTTACTCGTGGACAGGGAACCGAGAGACCCAGTACTTC. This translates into CASSYSWTGNRETQYF.